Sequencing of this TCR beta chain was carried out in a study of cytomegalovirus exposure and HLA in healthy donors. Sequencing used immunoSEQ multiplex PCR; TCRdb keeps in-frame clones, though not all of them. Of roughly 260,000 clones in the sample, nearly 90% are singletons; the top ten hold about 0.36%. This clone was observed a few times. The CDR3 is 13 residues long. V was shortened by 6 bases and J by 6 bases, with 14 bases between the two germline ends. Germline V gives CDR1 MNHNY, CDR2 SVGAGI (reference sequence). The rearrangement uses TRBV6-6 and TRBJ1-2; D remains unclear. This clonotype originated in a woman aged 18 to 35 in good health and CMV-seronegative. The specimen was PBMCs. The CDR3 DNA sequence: TGTGCCAGCAGCCGAGAGGGAGACCATGGCTACACCTTC. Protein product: CASSREGDHGYTF.